This T cell receptor (beta chain) derives from a study of shared clonotypes between healthy human individuals. Study-wide findings and caveats: Memory subsets generally showed smaller estimated richness than naive subsets did. Clonotypes not shared had lower generation probabilities than those common to all four donors.

At a deep level, the assay was run. Methods used by the authors: As immunoSEQ supplied junction-only sequences (without quality scores), filtering differed. The table came from immunoSEQ multiplex PCR; TCRdb's copy has only in-frame clones and leaves some out. V and J calls and clone size are given by that table; D and trimming were obtained from the DNA. Among approximately 2.5 million clones, about 92% were seen once, and the ten largest hold 0.13% to 0.15%. For this clone: What it recognizes is unknown. Germline is not matched at one junction end, which may reflect a read error.

The CDR3 is 13 residues long. Germline V gene lookup returns CDR1 SSHAT and CDR2 FNYEAQ (reference sequence). This receptor was obtained from a man in his late teens or twenties in good health. The V and J genes are TRBV7-7 and TRBJ2-1, with D maybe TRBD1 (5 bases). The source material was naive CD4+ T cells sorted from blood. Regarding subset: CD45RA+ positively selected. The CDR3 DNA reads TGTGCTAGCAGCTTTTGGCAGGGCAATGAGCAGTTCTTC. Protein product: CASSFWQGNEQFF.